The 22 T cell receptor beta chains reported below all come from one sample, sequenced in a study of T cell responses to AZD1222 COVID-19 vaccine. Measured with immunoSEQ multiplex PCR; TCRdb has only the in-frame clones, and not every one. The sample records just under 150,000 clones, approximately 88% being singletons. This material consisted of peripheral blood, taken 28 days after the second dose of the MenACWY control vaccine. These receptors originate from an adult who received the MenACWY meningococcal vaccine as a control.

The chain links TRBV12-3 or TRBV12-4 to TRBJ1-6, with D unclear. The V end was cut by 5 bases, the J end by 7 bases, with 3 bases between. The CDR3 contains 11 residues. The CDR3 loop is CASSLNSPLHF. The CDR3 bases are TGTGCCAGCAGTCTCAATTCACCCCTCCACTTT.

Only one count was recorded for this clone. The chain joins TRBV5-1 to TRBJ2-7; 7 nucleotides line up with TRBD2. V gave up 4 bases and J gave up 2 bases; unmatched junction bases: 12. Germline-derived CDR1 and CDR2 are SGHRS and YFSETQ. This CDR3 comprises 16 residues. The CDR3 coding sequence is TGCGCCAGCAGCCCAGGGCACGGGGGGACCCCCTACGAGCAGTACTTC. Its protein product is CASSPGHGGTPYEQYF.

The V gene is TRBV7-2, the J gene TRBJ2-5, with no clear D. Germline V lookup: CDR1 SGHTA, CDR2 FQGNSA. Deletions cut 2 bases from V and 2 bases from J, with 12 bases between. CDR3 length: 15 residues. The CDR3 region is CASSLNKGRQETQYF. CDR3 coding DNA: TGTGCCAGCAGCTTAAATAAAGGCAGACAAGAGACCCAGTACTTC.

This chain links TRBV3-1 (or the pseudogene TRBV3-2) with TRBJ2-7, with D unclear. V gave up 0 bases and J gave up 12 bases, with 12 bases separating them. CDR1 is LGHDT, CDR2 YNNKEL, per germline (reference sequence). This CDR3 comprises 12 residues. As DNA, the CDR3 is TGTGCCAGCAGCCAAGATCGACGCAACTTGTACTTC. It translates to CASSQDRRNLYF.

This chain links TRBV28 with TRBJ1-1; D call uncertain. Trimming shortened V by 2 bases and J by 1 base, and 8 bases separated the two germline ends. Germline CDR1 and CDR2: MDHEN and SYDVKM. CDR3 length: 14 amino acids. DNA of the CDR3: TGTGCCAGCAGTTTAAGGGAAGAGAACACTGAAGCTTTCTTT. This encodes CASSLREENTEAFF.

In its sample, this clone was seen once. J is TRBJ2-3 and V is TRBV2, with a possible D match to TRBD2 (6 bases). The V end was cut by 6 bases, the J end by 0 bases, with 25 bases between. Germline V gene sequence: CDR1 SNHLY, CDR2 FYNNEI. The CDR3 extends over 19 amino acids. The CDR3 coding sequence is TGTGCCAGCAGCCGTACTACTAGCAGAACAACTACTAGCACAGATACGCAGTATTTT. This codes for CASSRTTSRTTTSTDTQYF.

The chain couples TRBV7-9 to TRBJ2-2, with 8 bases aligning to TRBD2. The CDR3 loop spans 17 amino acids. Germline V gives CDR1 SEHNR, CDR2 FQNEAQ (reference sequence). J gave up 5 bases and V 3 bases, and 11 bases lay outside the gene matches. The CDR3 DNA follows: TGTGCCAGCAGCTTTGTTGGAGCGGGGGACGAGACCGGGGAGCTGTTTTTT. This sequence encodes CASSFVGAGDETGELFF. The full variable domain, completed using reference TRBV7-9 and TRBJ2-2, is DTGVSQNPRHKITKRGQNVTFRCDPISEHNRLYWYRQTLGQGPEFLTYFQNEAQLEKSRLLSDRFSAERPKGSFSTLEIQRTEQGDSAMYLCASSFVGAGDETGELFFGEGSRLTVL.

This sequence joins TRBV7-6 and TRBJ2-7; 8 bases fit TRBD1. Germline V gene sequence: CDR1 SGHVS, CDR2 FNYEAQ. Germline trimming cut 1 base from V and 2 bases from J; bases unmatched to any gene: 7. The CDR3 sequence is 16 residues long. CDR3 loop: CASSLVSGQATYEQYF. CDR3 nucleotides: TGTGCCAGCAGCTTAGTCTCGGGACAGGCAACCTACGAGCAGTACTTC.

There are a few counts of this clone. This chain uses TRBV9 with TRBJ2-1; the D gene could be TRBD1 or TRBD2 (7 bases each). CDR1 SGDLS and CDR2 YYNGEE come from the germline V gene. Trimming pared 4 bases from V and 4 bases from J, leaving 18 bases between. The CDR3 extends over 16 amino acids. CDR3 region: CASSLTGRGAYNEQFF. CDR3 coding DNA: TGTGCCAGCAGCCTGACAGGGAGGGGGGCGTACAATGAGCAGTTCTTC. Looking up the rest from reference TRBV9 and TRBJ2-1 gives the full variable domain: DSGVTQTPKHLITATGQRVTLRCSPRSGDLSVYWYQQSLDQGLQFLIQYYNGEERAKGNILERFSAQQFPDLHSELNLSSLELGDSALYFCASSLTGRGAYNEQFFGPGTRLTVL.

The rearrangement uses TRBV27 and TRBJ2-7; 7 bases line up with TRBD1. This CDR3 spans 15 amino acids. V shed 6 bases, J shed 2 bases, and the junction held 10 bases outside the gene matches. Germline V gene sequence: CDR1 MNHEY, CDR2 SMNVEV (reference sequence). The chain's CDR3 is CASSKVPDRPYEQYF. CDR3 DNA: TGTGCCAGCAGCAAAGTCCCGGACAGGCCCTACGAGCAGTACTTC.

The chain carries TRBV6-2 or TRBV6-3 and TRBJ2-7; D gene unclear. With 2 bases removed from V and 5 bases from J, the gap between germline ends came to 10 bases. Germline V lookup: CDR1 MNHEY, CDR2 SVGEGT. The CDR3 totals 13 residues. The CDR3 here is CASSYPKAHEQYF. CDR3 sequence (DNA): TGTGCCAGCAGTTACCCAAAAGCCCACGAGCAGTACTTC.

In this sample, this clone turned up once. The CDR3 DNA reads TGCGCCAGCAGCCGGGGACAGGATAGCACAGATACGCAGTATTTT. This encodes CASSRGQDSTDTQYF. The chain is built from TRBV4-1 and TRBJ2-3; 8 bases agree with TRBD1. The germline gives CDR1 MGHRA, CDR2 YSYEKL. The CDR3 is made up of 15 amino acids. Trimming cost V 4 bases and J 0 bases; bases outside gene matches: 3.

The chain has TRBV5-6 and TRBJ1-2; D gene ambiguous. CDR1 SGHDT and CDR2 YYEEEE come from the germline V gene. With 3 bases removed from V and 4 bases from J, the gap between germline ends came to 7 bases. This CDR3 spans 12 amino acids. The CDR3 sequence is CASSSPSYGYTF. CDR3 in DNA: TGTGCCAGCAGCTCGCCGAGCTATGGCTACACCTTC. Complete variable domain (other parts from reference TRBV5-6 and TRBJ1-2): DAGVTQSPTHLIKTRGQQVTLRCSPKSGHDTVSWYQQALGQGPQFIFQYYEEEERQRGNFPDRFSGHQFPNYSSELNVNALLLGDSALYLCASSSPSYGYTFGSGTRLTVV.

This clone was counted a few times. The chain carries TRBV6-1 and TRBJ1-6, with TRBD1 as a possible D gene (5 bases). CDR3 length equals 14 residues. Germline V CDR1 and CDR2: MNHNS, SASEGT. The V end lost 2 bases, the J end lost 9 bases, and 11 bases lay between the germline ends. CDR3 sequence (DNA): TGTGCCAGCAGTGAATGGCAGGGTGGTTCACCCCTCCACTTT. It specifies CASSEWQGGSPLHF.

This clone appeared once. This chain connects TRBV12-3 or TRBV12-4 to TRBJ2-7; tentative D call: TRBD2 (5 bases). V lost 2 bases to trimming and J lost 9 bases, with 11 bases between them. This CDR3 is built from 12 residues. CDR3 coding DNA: TGTGCCAGCAGTTTAAGCCGGCTAGCGCAGTACTTC. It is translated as CASSLSRLAQYF.

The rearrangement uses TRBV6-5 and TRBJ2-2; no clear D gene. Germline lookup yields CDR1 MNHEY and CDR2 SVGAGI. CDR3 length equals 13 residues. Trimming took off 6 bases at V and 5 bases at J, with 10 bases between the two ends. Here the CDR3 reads CASSSVWTGELFF. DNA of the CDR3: TGTGCCAGCAGCTCCGTTTGGACCGGGGAGCTGTTTTTT.

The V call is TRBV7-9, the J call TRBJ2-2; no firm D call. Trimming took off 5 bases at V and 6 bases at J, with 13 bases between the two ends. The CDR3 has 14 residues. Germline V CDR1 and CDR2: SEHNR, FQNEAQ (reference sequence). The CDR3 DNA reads TGTGCCAGCAGCCCCCACACACAACCCGGGGAGCTGTTTTTT. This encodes CASSPHTQPGELFF.

In DNA, the CDR3 is TGTGCCAGCGGGGATCTGTTTGCCGGGGAGCTGTTTTTT. Translated, it gives CASGDLFAGELFF. This sequence joins TRBV6-6 and TRBJ2-2, with D unclear. Germline V gives CDR1 MNHNY, CDR2 SVGAGI (reference sequence). V was cut by 8 bases and J by 6 bases, with 13 bases left in between. The CDR3 is made up of 13 amino acids.

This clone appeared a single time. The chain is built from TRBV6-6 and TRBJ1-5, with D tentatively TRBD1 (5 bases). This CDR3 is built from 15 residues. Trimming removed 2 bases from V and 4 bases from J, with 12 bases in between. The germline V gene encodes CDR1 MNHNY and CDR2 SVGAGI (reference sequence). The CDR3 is CASSYAGNENQPQHF. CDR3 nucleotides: TGTGCCAGCAGTTACGCAGGGAATGAGAATCAGCCCCAGCATTTT.

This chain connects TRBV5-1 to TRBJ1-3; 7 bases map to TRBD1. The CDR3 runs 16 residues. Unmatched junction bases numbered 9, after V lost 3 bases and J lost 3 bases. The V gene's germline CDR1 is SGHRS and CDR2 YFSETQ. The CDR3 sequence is CASSSSTGAGGNTIYF. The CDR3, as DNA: TGCGCCAGCAGCTCCAGTACAGGGGCCGGTGGAAACACCATATATTTT.

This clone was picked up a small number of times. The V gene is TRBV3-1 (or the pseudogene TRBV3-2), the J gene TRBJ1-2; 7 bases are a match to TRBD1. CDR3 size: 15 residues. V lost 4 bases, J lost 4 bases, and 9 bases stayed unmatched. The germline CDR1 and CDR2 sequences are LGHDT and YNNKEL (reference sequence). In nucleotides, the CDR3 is TGTGCCAGCAGCCTAAACGGAGGGGGCTTCTATGGCTACACCTTC. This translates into CASSLNGGGFYGYTF.

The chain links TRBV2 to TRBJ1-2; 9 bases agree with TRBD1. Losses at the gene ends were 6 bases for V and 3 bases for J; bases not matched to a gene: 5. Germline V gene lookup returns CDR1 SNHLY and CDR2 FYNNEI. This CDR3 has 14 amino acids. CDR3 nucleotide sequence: TGTGCCAGCAGGTCCGGGACAGGGTACTATGGCTACACCTTC. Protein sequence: CASRSGTGYYGYTF. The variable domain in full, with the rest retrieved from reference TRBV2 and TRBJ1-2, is EPEVTQTPSHQVTQMGQEVILRCVPISNHLYFYWYRQILGQKVEFLVSFYNNEISEKSEIFDDQFSVERPDGSNFTLKIRSTKLEDSAMYFCASRSGTGYYGYTFGSGTRLTVV.